This note documents a single T cell receptor (beta chain) sequence. Its antigen remains unknown. Everyone who donated was a healthy bone marrow donor. The CDR3 runs to 13 residues. V was cut by 6 bases and J by 0 bases, with 6 bases left in between. Germline lookup yields CDR1 MNHEY and CDR2 SMNVEV (reference sequence). PCR involved 60 Vbeta and 13 Jbeta primers. Data came from immunoSEQ multiplex PCR; TCRdb stores just in-frame clones and leaves some out. Counted here are 100,000 to 150,000 clones, 75% to 80% occurring once; the ten biggest clones make up over 0.9%. The sample is drawn from a study of cytomegalovirus exposure and HLA in healthy donors. Study-level points and caveats: Listed as cytomegalovirus-associated were 150 or so TCR beta chains.

Source material: PBMCs. The TCR originated in a woman aged 60-70 years in good health and CMV-seronegative. This chain uses TRBV27 with TRBJ1-5; D gene unclear. For the CDR3, the DNA is TGTGCCAGCAGCTCTTATAGCAATCAGCCCCAGCATTTT. It encodes CASSSYSNQPQHF.